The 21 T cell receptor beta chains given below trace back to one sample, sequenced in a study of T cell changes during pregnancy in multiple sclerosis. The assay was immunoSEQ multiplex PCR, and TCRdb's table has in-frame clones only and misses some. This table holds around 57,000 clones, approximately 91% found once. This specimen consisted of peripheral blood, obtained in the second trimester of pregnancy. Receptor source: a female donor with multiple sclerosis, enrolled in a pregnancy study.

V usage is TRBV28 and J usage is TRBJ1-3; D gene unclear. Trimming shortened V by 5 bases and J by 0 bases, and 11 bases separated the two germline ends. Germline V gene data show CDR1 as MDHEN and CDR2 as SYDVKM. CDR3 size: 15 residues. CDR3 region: CASSLDEGSGNTIYF. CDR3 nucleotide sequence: TGTGCCAGCAGTCTAGACGAGGGCTCTGGAAACACCATATATTTT.

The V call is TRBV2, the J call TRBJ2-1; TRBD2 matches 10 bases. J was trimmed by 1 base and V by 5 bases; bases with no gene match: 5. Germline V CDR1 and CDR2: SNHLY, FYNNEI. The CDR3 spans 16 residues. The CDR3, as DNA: TGTGCCAGCAGTTTATTAGCGGGGGGTTCCTACAATGAGCAGTTCTTC. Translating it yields CASSLLAGGSYNEQFF.

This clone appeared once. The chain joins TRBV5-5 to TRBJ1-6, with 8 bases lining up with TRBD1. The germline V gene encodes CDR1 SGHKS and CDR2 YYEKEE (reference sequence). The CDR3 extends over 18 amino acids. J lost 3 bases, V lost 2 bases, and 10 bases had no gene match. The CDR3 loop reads CASSLGLPGQDYNSPLHF. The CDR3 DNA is TGTGCCAGCAGCTTAGGTCTTCCGGGACAGGACTATAATTCACCCCTCCACTTT.

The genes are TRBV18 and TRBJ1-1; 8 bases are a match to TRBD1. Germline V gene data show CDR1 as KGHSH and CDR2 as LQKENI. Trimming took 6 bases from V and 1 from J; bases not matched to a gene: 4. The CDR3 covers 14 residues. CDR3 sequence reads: CASSQTGANTEAFF. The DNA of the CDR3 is TGTGCCAGCTCCCAGACAGGGGCGAACACTGAAGCTTTCTTT.

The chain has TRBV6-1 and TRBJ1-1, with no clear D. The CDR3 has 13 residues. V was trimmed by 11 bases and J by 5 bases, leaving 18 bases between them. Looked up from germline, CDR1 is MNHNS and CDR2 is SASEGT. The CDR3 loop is CAGELILGTEAFF. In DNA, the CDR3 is TGTGCCGGTGAACTGATCCTAGGAACTGAAGCTTTCTTT.

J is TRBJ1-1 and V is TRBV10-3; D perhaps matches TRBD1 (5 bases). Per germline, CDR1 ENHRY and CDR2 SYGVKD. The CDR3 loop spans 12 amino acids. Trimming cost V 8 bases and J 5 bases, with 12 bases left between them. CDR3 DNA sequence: TGTGCCATCGGGTGGGGGGGAACTGAAGCTTTCTTT. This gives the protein CAIGWGGTEAFF.

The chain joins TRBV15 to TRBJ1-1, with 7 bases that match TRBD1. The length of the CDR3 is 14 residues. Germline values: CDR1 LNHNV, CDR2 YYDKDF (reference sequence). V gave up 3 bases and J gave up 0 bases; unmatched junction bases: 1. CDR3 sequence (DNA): TGTGCCACCAGCAGTCAGGGGGTGAACACTGAAGCTTTCTTT. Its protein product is CATSSQGVNTEAFF.

The CDR3 loop is CASTIAGGGSYEQYF. In nucleotides, the CDR3 is TGTGCCAGCACTATAGCGGGGGGGGGTTCCTACGAGCAGTACTTC. The chain employs TRBV7-2 and TRBJ2-7; 11 bases line up with TRBD2. This CDR3 has 15 amino acids. V gave up 7 bases and J gave up 1 base; unmatched junction bases: 6. Germline CDR1 SGHTA, CDR2 FQGNSA.

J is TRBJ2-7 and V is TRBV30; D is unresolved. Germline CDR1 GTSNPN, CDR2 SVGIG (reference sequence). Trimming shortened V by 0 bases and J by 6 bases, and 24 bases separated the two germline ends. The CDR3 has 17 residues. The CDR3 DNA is TGTGCCTGGAGTGTAATCCCTCCCACCGCGGCGGTCCTCGAGCAGTACTTC. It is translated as CAWSVIPPTAAVLEQYF.

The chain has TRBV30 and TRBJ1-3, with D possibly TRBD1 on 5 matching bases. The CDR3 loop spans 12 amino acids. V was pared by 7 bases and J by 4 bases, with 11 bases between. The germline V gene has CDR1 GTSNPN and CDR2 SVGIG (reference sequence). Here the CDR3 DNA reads TGTGCCTTACTCTGGGGCGGAAACACCATATATTTT. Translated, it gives CALLWGGNTIYF.

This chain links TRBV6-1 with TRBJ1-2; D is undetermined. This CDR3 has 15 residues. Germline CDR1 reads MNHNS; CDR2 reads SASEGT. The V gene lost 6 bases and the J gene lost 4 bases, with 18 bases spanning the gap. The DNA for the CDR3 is TGTGCCAGCAGAGGAGGGTATGGGGAGGGCTATGGCTACACCTTC. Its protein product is CASRGGYGEGYGYTF.

The CDR3 DNA is TGTGCCAGTAGTAGACCAGCGGGGGGCCTCCACAATGAGCAGTTCTTC. This translates into CASSRPAGGLHNEQFF. The chain carries TRBV19 and TRBJ2-1; TRBD2 agrees at 9 bases. The CDR3 is 16 residues long. Germline lookup yields CDR1 LNHDA and CDR2 SQIVND (reference sequence). Trimming cost V 4 bases and J 5 bases; bases outside gene matches: 9.

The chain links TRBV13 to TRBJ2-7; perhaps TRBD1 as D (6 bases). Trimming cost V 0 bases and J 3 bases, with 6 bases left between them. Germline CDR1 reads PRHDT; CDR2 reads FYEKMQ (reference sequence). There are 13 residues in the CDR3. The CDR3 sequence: CASSLGGGYEQYF. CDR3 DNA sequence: TGTGCCAGCAGCTTAGGAGGGGGCTACGAGCAGTACTTC.

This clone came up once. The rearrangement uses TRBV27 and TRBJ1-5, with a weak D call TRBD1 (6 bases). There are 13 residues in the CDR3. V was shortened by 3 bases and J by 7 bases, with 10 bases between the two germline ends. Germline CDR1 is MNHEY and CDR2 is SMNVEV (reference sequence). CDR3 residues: CASSFDRNQPQHF. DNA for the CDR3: TGTGCCAGCAGTTTCGACAGGAACCAGCCCCAGCATTTT.

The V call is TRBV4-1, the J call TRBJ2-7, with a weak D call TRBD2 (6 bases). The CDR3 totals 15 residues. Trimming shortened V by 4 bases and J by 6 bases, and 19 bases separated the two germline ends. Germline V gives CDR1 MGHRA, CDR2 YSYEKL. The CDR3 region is CASSPVLRTIAEQYF. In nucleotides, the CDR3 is TGCGCCAGCAGCCCTGTCTTGAGGACTATCGCCGAGCAGTACTTC.

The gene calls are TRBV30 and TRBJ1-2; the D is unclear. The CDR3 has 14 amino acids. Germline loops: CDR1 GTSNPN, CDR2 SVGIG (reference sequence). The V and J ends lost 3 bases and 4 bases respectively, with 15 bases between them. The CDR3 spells CAWRWIPRGYGYTF. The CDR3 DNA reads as TGTGCCTGGAGGTGGATTCCACGGGGCTATGGCTACACCTTC.

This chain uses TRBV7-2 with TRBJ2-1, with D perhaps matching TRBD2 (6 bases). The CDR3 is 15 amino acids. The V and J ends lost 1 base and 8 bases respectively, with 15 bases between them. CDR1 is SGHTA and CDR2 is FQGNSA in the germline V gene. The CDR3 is CASSLVLGGGDEQFF. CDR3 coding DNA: TGTGCCAGCAGCTTAGTCCTGGGGGGTGGCGATGAGCAGTTCTTC.

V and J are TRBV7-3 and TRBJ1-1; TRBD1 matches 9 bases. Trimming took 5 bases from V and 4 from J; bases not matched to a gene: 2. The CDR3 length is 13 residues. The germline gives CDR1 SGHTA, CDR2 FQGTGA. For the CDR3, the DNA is TGTGCCAGCAGCCGACAGGGGGGCACTGAAGCTTTCTTT. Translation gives CASSRQGGTEAFF.

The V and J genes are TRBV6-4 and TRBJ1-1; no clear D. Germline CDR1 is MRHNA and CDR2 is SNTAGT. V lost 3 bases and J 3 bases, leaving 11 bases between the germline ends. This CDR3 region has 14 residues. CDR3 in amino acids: CASSESVEDTEAFF. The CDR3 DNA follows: TGTGCCAGCAGTGAATCAGTGGAGGACACTGAAGCTTTCTTT.

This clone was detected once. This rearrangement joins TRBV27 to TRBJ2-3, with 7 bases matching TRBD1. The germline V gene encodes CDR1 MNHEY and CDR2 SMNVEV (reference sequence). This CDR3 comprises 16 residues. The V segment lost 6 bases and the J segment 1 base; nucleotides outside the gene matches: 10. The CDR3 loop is CASRLGRGRGTDTQYF. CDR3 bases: TGTGCCAGCAGACTCGGTAGGGGGCGGGGCACAGATACGCAGTATTTT.

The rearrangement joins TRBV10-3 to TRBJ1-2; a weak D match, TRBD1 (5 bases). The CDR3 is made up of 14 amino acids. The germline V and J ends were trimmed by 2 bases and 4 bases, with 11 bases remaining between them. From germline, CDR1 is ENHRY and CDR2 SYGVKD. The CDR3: CAISEGRGIYGYTF. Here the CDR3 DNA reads TGTGCCATCAGTGAGGGTCGGGGGATCTATGGCTACACCTTC.